This TCR beta chain was observed in a study of neurological immune-mediated disorders. The CDR3 spans 14 residues. The germline gives CDR1 SGHRS, CDR2 YFSETQ. The ends were cut back, 5 bases at V and 2 bases at J, with 12 bases in the middle. MiXCR, applied by TCRdb to the 5' RACE reads, yields one record per CDR3 protein. The sample consists of about 55,000 distinct CDR3 sequences, around 4% of them appearing once. This clonotype was counted many times. The receptor's source is a man between 25 and 39 years old with multiple sclerosis. The source material was PBMCs. This chain links TRBV5-1 with TRBJ2-3; D gene unclear. The DNA for the CDR3 is TGCGCCAGCAGAGCGAACGTCGACACAGATACGCAGTATTTT. The encoded protein is CASRANVDTDTQYF.